These 12 T cell receptor beta chains were all obtained from the same sample, sequenced in a study of neurological immune-mediated disorders. Described time point: longitudinal time-point 1 (baseline). One entry per CDR3 protein, called by TCRdb with MiXCR from the 5' RACE reads. The table shows tens of thousands of distinct CDR3 sequences, with 3% to 3.5% occurring only once. The source material was PBMCs. These receptors originate from a woman aged 55-69 years with multiple sclerosis.

This clonotype has at least ten counts. The chain has TRBV20-1 and TRBJ2-7; D possibly corresponds to TRBD2 (6 bases). V was shortened by 0 bases and J by 7 bases, with 22 bases between the two germline ends. Germline values: CDR1 DFQATT, CDR2 SNEGSKA (reference sequence). This CDR3 is built from 16 residues. CDR3 in amino acids: CSARDLGGPLAREQYF. CDR3 in DNA: TGCAGTGCTAGAGATCTGGGGGGACCCCTTGCCAGGGAGCAGTACTTC.

This clonotype was counted ten times or more. The chain carries TRBV9 and TRBJ1-6; 7 bases line up with TRBD1. Germline-derived CDR1 and CDR2 are SGDLS and YYNGEE. The V gene end was trimmed by 2 bases and the J gene end by 7 bases; junction bases not matched to a gene: 3. The CDR3 consists of 14 residues. CDR3 region: CASSVKQGNSPLHF. The CDR3 nucleotides are TGTGCCAGCAGCGTGAAACAGGGGAATTCACCCCTCCACTTT.

This clonotype qualifies as medium-sized (0.01 to 0.1%). The rearrangement links TRBV29-1 to TRBJ2-1, with 10 positions matching TRBD2. Trimming at V came to 4 bases and at J to 7 bases, leaving 10 bases not matched to a gene. The CDR3 is made up of 15 amino acids. Germline V CDR1 and CDR2: SQVTM, ANQGSEA. The CDR3 DNA reads as TGCAGCGTTGCCCCCCTAGCGGGGGAGGAAAATGAGCAGTTCTTC. Encoded protein: CSVAPLAGEENEQFF.

This clonotype appeared many times. The rearrangement uses TRBV11-2 and TRBJ2-2; tentative D call: TRBD2 (6 bases). V lost 6 bases and J 5 bases, leaving 16 bases between the germline ends. Germline CDR1 SGHAT, CDR2 FQNNGV. The CDR3 sequence is 15 residues long. CDR3 sequence: CASRRVPRGTGELFF. CDR3 nucleotides: TGTGCCAGCAGAAGGGTCCCCCGGGGGACCGGGGAGCTGTTTTTT.

This clonotype has ten or more counts. The genes are TRBV12-3 or TRBV12-4 and TRBJ1-5; 8 bases are shared with TRBD1. The CDR3 spans 18 residues. The J segment lost 0 bases and the V segment lost 8 bases, leaving 15 bases of the junction unmatched. CDR3 DNA sequence: TGTGCCAGCGCTTCTGGGCCAGGGGGCCAGTATAGCAATCAGCCCCAGCATTTT. This codes for CASASGPGGQYSNQPQHF.

This clonotype was seen at least ten times. One end of the junction varies from germline; a read error may be responsible. The gene calls are TRBV7-7 and TRBJ2-5; unclear D gene. Germline assignment: CDR1 SSHAT and CDR2 FNYEAQ (reference sequence). The CDR3 length is 13 residues. For the CDR3, the DNA is TGTGCTAGCAGCTCCAAGCCCCAAGAGACCCAGTACTTC. This encodes CASSSKPQETQYF. Full variable domain (rest looked up from reference TRBV7-7 and TRBJ2-5): GAGVSQSPRYKVTKRGQDVTLRCDPISSHATLYWYQQALGQGPEFLTYFNYEAQPDKSGLPSDRFSAERPEGSISTLTIQRTEQRDSAMYRCASSSKPQETQYFGPGTRLLVL.

This clonotype has a count of ten or more. V gene TRBV12-3 or TRBV12-4 combines with J gene TRBJ1-2, with TRBD1 as a possible D gene (6 bases). Trimming removed 3 bases from V and 1 base from J, with 9 bases in between. CDR3 length equals 14 residues. CDR3 DNA sequence: TGTGCCAGCAGTTTGGGGGCGGGTAACTATGGCTACACCTTC. Protein sequence: CASSLGAGNYGYTF.

Many counts were recorded for this clonotype. V and J are TRBV5-1 and TRBJ2-2, with a weak D call TRBD2 (7 bases). The germline V gene encodes CDR1 SGHRS and CDR2 YFSETQ. The V and J ends lost 2 bases and 6 bases respectively, with 14 bases between them. The CDR3 length is 15 residues. The CDR3 region has the DNA TGCGCCAGCAGCTTACGTGGGGGGGCCTCCGGGGAGCTGTTTTTT. As protein: CASSLRGGASGELFF.

This clonotype was counted at least ten times. V and J are TRBV27 and TRBJ2-5; D is unclear. The CDR3 length is 18 residues. V shed 0 bases and J shed 0 bases, with 17 bases lying between them. The germline gives CDR1 MNHEY, CDR2 SMNVEV (reference sequence). CDR3 DNA: TGTGCCAGCAGTTTATCACTGGTCGGTAGCCCGTACCAAGAGACCCAGTACTTC. Its translation: CASSLSLVGSPYQETQYF.

On this clonotype itself: The junction departs from germline at one end; a sequencing error may be responsible. The DNA of the CDR3 is TGCGCCAGAAGCTTAAACAATGAGCAGTTATTC. This encodes CARSLNNEQLF. The chain joins TRBV5-1 to TRBJ2-1; D remains ambiguous. Germline lookup yields CDR1 SGHRS and CDR2 YFSETQ. The CDR3 is 11 amino acids. Full variable domain (rest looked up from reference TRBV5-1 and TRBJ2-1): KAGVTQTPRYLIKTRGQQVTLSCSPISGHRSVSWYQQTPGQGLQFLFEYFSETQRNKGNFPGRFSGRQFSNSRSEMNVSTLELGDSALYLCARSLNNEQLFGPGTRLTVL.

This clonotype showed up many times. V gene TRBV5-1 combines with J gene TRBJ1-2; D gene uncertain. The CDR3 runs to 13 residues. The germline V gene has CDR1 SGHRS and CDR2 YFSETQ. Trimming pared 6 bases from V and 2 bases from J, leaving 11 bases between. CDR3 loop: CASNSRLNYGYTF. The CDR3 DNA sequence: TGCGCCAGCAATAGCAGATTAAACTATGGCTACACCTTC.

This clonotype was counted many times. The V call is TRBV4-1, the J call TRBJ2-5; the D call may be TRBD1 or TRBD2 (6 bases each). This CDR3 has 15 residues. Germline V gene lookup returns CDR1 MGHRA and CDR2 YSYEKL. V dropped 8 bases and J dropped 2 bases, with 18 bases sitting between them. CDR3 nucleotide sequence: TGCGCCAGCGCCCCCGGGGGCTATGGTCAAGAGACCCAGTACTTC. It encodes CASAPGGYGQETQYF.